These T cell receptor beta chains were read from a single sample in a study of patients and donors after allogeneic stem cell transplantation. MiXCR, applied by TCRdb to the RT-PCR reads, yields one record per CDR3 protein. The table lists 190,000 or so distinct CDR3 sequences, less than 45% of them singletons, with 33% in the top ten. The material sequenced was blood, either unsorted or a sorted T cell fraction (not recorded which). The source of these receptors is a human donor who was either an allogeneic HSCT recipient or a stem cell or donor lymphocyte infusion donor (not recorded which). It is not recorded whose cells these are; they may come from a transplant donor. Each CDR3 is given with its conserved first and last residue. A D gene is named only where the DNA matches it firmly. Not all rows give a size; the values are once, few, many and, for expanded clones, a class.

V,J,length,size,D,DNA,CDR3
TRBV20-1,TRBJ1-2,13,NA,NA,TGCAGTGCTATCGGACGGTCTAACTATGGCTACACCTTC,CSAIGRSNYGYTF
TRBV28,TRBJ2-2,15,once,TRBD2,TGTGCCAGCAGTCGGACTAGCGGGAGGACCGGGGAGCTGTTTTTT,CASSRTSGRTGELFF
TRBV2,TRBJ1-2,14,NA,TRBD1,TGTGCCAGCAAGCCGGGACAGGGGAACTATGGCTACACCTTC,CASKPGQGNYGYTF
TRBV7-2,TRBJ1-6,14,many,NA,TGTGCCAGCAGCTTGAGCTCCTATAATTCACCCCTCCACTTT,CASSLSSYNSPLHF
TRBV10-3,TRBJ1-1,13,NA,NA,TGTGCCATCAGTGACAGGGCGGACACTGAAGCTTTCTTT,CAISDRADTEAFF
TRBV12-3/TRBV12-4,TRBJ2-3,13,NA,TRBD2,TGTGCCAGCAGTTTAGCGGGGGGGACTAGTTCAGATTTT,CASSLAGGTSSDF
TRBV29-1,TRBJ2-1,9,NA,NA,TGCAGCGTTGGGGATGAGCAGTTCTTC,CSVGDEQFF
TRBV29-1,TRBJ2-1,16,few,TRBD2,TGCAGCGTTGACACTAGCGGGAGTATGTCCTACAATGAGCAGTTCTTC,CSVDTSGSMSYNEQFF
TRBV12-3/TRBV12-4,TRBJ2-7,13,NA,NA,TGTGCCAGCAGTGCAACGGACGGCTACGAGCAGTACTTC,CASSATDGYEQYF
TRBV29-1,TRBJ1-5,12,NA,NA,TGCAGCGTTGGGGCGTCCGGTCAGCCCCAGCATTTT,CSVGASGQPQHF
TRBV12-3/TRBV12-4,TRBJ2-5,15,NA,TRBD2,TGTGCCAGCAATTGGGGCGGGAGGGCGTCAGAGACCCAGTACTTC,CASNWGGRASETQYF
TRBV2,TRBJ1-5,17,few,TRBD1,TGTGCCAGCAGATCCGGGACAGGGGAAGGCGGCAATCAGCCCCAGCATTTT,CASRSGTGEGGNQPQHF
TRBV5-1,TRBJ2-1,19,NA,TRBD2,TGCGCCAGCAGCACCGGGACTAGCGGGTGGCCGTCTGGTTACAATGAGCAGTTCTTC,CASSTGTSGWPSGYNEQFF
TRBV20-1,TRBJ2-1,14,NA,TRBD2,TGCAGTGCTTTACTAGCGGGAGGGTACAATGAGCAGTTCTTC,CSALLAGGYNEQFF
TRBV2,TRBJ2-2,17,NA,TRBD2,TGTGCCAGCAGTGACCAACTAGCGGGAGGGAACACCGGGGAGCTGTTTTTT,CASSDQLAGGNTGELFF
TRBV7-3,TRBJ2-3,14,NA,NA,TGTGCCAGCAGCTCAAACGGGGGCGCAGATACGCAGTATTTT,CASSSNGGADTQYF
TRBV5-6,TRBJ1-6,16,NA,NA,TGTGCCAGCAGCTTGCCGGGGAGCTCCTATAATTCACCCCTCCACTTT,CASSLPGSSYNSPLHF
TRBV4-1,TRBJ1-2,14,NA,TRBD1,TGCGCCAGCAGCCAAGAGATAGGGGGCCGTGGCTACACCTTC,CASSQEIGGRGYTF
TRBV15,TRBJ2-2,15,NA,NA,TGTGCCACCAGCAGAGATCGTAGCGCCACCGGGGAGCTGTTTTTT,CATSRDRSATGELFF
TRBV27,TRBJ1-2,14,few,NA,TGTGCCAGCAGCCAACCTGCGGAGGGCTATGGCTACACCTTC,CASSQPAEGYGYTF
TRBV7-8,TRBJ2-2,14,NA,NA,TGTGCCAGCAGATCCAGAAGGGACACCGGGGAGCTGTTTTTT,CASRSRRDTGELFF
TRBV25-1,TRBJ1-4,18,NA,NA,TGTGCCAGCAGTGCCCCCGGGCCAATCTTGCCGATAGATGAAAAACTGTTTTTT,CASSAPGPILPIDEKLFF
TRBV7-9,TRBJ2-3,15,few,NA,TGTGCCAGCACCCCCTCCCAAACCCCCACAGATACGCAGTATTTT,CASTPSQTPTDTQYF
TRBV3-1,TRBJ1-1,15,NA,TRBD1,TGTGCCAGCAGCCTCCGGGAAAGGGGGCTAGCTGAAGCTTTCTTT,CASSLRERGLAEAFF
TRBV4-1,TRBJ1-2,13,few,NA,TGCGCCAGCAGCCCAGACGGAGGCTATGGCTACACCTTC,CASSPDGGYGYTF
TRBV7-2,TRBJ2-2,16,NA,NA,TGTGCCAGCAGCTTTGGCGGGGGCGCCGACACCGGGGAGCTGTTTTTT,CASSFGGGADTGELFF
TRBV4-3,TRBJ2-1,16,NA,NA,TGCGCCAGCAGCCAAGAAGAGGGAGGACCTTTGCATGAGCAGTTCTTC,CASSQEEGGPLHEQFF